A selection of T cell receptor beta chains follows, all from one sample in a study of blood T cells in healthy people across ages. One entry per CDR3 protein, called by TCRdb with MiXCR from the 5' RACE reads. Of hundreds of thousands of distinct CDR3 sequences listed, 24% are singletons. This same sample was also taken into another study, of T cells of mothers and their children.

Sample: blood. These receptors were obtained from a boy younger than 18 in good health. Each CDR3 is given with its conserved first and last residue. A D gene is named only where the DNA matches it firmly. Some rows have no size entry. The others give once, few or many, or a class for an expanded clone.

J: TRBJ1-1
D: NA
length: 11
V: TRBV29-1
size: NA
DNA: TGCAGCGGGTGGAACGGTCCTGAAGCTTTCTTT
CDR3: CSGWNGPEAFF

J: TRBJ1-1
D: TRBD1
length: 12
V: TRBV28
size: NA
DNA: TGTGCCAGCAGGACGACAGGGGTGGGAGCTTTCTTT
CDR3: CASRTTGVGAFF

J: TRBJ1-2
D: NA
length: 15
V: TRBV27
size: NA
DNA: TGTGCCAGCAGTTTATGGGGCCCTACTTTGTCCGGCTACACCTTC
CDR3: CASSLWGPTLSGYTF

J: TRBJ2-5
D: NA
length: 13
V: TRBV2
size: NA
DNA: TGTGCCAGCAGTGAAAATACATGGGAGACCCAGTACTTC
CDR3: CASSENTWETQYF

J: TRBJ1-4
D: NA
length: 17
V: TRBV10-3
size: few
DNA: TGTGCCATCAGTGAGCCGGGACGGGGACGAGGAAATGAAAAACTGTTTTTT
CDR3: CAISEPGRGRGNEKLFF

J: TRBJ2-5
D: NA
length: 15
V: TRBV20-1
size: NA
DNA: TGCAGTGCCGGGGGTGAGGGGGTTCTTTTAGAGACCCAGTACTTC
CDR3: CSAGGEGVLLETQYF

J: TRBJ2-2
D: NA
length: 15
V: TRBV18
size: NA
DNA: TGTGCCAGCTCACCTGACAGCAAACCCACCGGGGAGCTGTTTTTT
CDR3: CASSPDSKPTGELFF

J: TRBJ1-1
D: TRBD1
length: 17
V: TRBV5-5
size: few
DNA: TGTGCCAGCAGCTTAAGGGGGCAGGGGCCCCTGAACACTGAAGCTTTCTTT
CDR3: CASSLRGQGPLNTEAFF

J: TRBJ2-7
D: TRBD1
length: 15
V: TRBV7-9
size: few
DNA: TGTGCCAGCAGCATAGCGTACAGGGGACCCTACGAGCAGTACTTC
CDR3: CASSIAYRGPYEQYF

J: TRBJ2-2
D: TRBD1
length: 14
V: TRBV12-3/TRBV12-4
size: few
DNA: TGTGCCACCGGGGACAGGGGGATTTCTGGGGAGCTGTTTTTT
CDR3: CATGDRGISGELFF

J: TRBJ2-1
D: NA
length: 15
V: TRBV6-1
size: few
DNA: TGTGCCAGCAGTAGGGTCGGGACTGCCCTAAATGAGCAGTTCTTC
CDR3: CASSRVGTALNEQFF

J: TRBJ1-4
D: NA
length: 15
V: TRBV2
size: many
DNA: TGTGCCAGCAGTGAAGGCTTTCAGACTAATGAAAAACTGTTTTTT
CDR3: CASSEGFQTNEKLFF

J: TRBJ2-1
D: NA
length: 16
V: TRBV6-2/TRBV6-3
size: NA
DNA: TGTGCCAGCAATACCGCGGGCGTTAGTTACAAAGATGAGCAGTTCTTC
CDR3: CASNTAGVSYKDEQFF

J: TRBJ2-2
D: NA
length: 13
V: TRBV30
size: few
DNA: TGTGCCTGGAGTCACGAGAACACCGGGGAGTTGTTTTTT
CDR3: CAWSHENTGELFF

J: TRBJ2-7
D: TRBD2
length: 13
V: TRBV7-2
size: NA
DNA: TGTGCCAGCAGCCCCGGGACTAAAGGCGAGCAGTACTTC
CDR3: CASSPGTKGEQYF

J: TRBJ1-3
D: NA
length: 15
V: TRBV15
size: NA
DNA: TGTGCCACCAGCAGAGAAAAGAGCTCTGGAAACACCATATATTTT
CDR3: CATSREKSSGNTIYF

J: TRBJ2-7
D: NA
length: 11
V: TRBV29-1
size: NA
DNA: TGCAGCGTTCAGGAGGGGTACGAGCAGTACTTC
CDR3: CSVQEGYEQYF

J: TRBJ2-7
D: NA
length: 15
V: TRBV4-2
size: few
DNA: TGTGCCAGCAGCCAAGTTCTGGGTAGCTCCTACGAGCAGTACTTC
CDR3: CASSQVLGSSYEQYF

J: TRBJ1-2
D: NA
length: 14
V: TRBV2
size: few
DNA: TGTGCCAGCAGTGATAGACAGAACTCCTATGGCTACACCTTC
CDR3: CASSDRQNSYGYTF

J: TRBJ2-5
D: TRBD2
length: 14
V: TRBV7-2
size: few
DNA: TGTGCCAGCAGCTCCCAGACTAGCGGGGAGACCCAGTACTTC
CDR3: CASSSQTSGETQYF

J: TRBJ2-1
D: NA
length: 12
V: TRBV6-2/TRBV6-3
size: many
DNA: TGTGCCAGCAGTCACGGGGCAACCGAGCAGTTCTTC
CDR3: CASSHGATEQFF

J: TRBJ2-5
D: NA
length: 13
V: TRBV29-1
size: many
DNA: TGCAGCGCTAACACAGACTCCCGCGAGACCCAGTACTTC
CDR3: CSANTDSRETQYF

J: TRBJ1-1
D: NA
length: 13
V: TRBV20-1
size: NA
DNA: TGCAGTGCTGTACAGAGTATCAACACTGAAGCTTTCTTT
CDR3: CSAVQSINTEAFF

J: TRBJ2-5
D: TRBD1
length: 15
V: TRBV7-2
size: NA
DNA: TGTGCCAGCAGCTTAGTTCGTCAGGGGGCAAAGACCCAGTACTTC
CDR3: CASSLVRQGAKTQYF

J: TRBJ1-2
D: NA
length: 13
V: TRBV4-3
size: NA
DNA: TGCGCCAGCGGGGGGGATATGGGCTATGGCTACACCTTC
CDR3: CASGGDMGYGYTF

J: TRBJ1-2
D: NA
length: 17
V: TRBV5-5
size: few
DNA: TGTGCCAGCAGCTTGGCCATCAGCTCCACCAGTAACTATGGCTACACCTTC
CDR3: CASSLAISSTSNYGYTF

J: TRBJ2-2
D: NA
length: 15
V: TRBV7-2
size: NA
DNA: TGTGCCAGCAGCTATAGGACAGAGAACACCGGGGAGCCGTTTTTT
CDR3: CASSYRTENTGEPFF

J: TRBJ2-1
D: TRBD1
length: 17
V: TRBV28
size: many
DNA: TGTGCCAGCAGCCCAGGGACAGGGGGTTTCTCCTACAATGAGCAGTTCTTC
CDR3: CASSPGTGGFSYNEQFF

J: TRBJ2-3
D: TRBD2
length: 15
V: TRBV5-1
size: few
DNA: TGCGCCAGCAATCGTTGGGCGGGAGCCACAGATACGCAGTATTTT
CDR3: CASNRWAGATDTQYF

J: TRBJ2-5
D: NA
length: 17
V: TRBV6-5
size: few
DNA: TGTGCCAGCAGTTACTCTTTGGACACCAGACTCCAAGAGACCCAGTACTTC
CDR3: CASSYSLDTRLQETQYF

J: TRBJ1-2
D: NA
length: 15
V: TRBV28
size: few
DNA: TGTGCCAGCAGTAAAGCGGGGGTCCGGAACTATGGCTACACCTTC
CDR3: CASSKAGVRNYGYTF

J: TRBJ2-7
D: NA
length: 12
V: TRBV2
size: NA
DNA: TGTGCCAGCCGACAGGAAACCTACGAGCAGTACTTC
CDR3: CASRQETYEQYF

J: TRBJ2-5
D: NA
length: 15
V: TRBV30
size: NA
DNA: TGTGCCTGGAGTTCGGTAGGGACCCTCCAAGAGACCCAGTACTTC
CDR3: CAWSSVGTLQETQYF

J: TRBJ2-5
D: TRBD1
length: 12
V: TRBV20-1
size: few
DNA: TGCAGTGCCCGGTTAGGGGGCGAGACCCAGTACTTC
CDR3: CSARLGGETQYF

J: TRBJ2-5
D: TRBD1
length: 14
V: TRBV7-7
size: NA
DNA: TGTGCTAGCAGCTTCTGGCAGGGGGCAGAGACCCAGTACTTC
CDR3: CASSFWQGAETQYF

J: TRBJ2-3
D: NA
length: 16
V: TRBV11-1
size: NA
DNA: TGTGCCAGCAGCTTAGGAACCGTCCGCATCACAGATACGCAGTATTTT
CDR3: CASSLGTVRITDTQYF

J: TRBJ2-5
D: TRBD1
length: 15
V: TRBV7-9
size: NA
DNA: TGTGCCAGCAGCTTAGGGCGACAGGGGGCAGAGACCCAGTACTTC
CDR3: CASSLGRQGAETQYF